The 27 T cell receptor beta chains listed next were all sequenced from one sample in a study of identical twins (dated by TCRdb to between 2015 and 2016). The library was generated by 5' RACE. The instrument given in TCRdb is Illumina HiSeq 2000. TCRdb trimmed public reads at Q25 via fastp, called clones via MiXCR and kept in-frame beta chains. CDR3 protein duplicates are merged, each entry listing the most common genes and DNA. The sample table shows about 470,000 distinct CDR3 sequences, and roughly a quarter are seen once. The ten largest clones take up approximately 2.9% of the sample. These data also featured in a second study, about T cells expressing NK-cell markers.

Material: CD4+ T cells sorted from blood. All receptors come from a woman between 18 and 30 years old in good health.

Ten or more counts support this clonotype. The V and J genes are TRBV20-1 and TRBJ2-1; D perhaps matches TRBD2 (7 bases). Between the trimmed V and J ends, which lost 3 bases and 7 bases, there was a span of 16 bases. CDR1 DFQATT and CDR2 SNEGSKA come from the germline V gene (reference sequence). There are 14 residues in the CDR3. CDR3 amino acids: CSARWGGPGNEQFF. CDR3 nucleotides: TGCAGTGCTAGGTGGGGGGGCCCGGGGAATGAGCAGTTCTTC.

The rearrangement uses TRBV5-5 and TRBJ2-7; the D gene is possibly TRBD1 (5 bases). CDR3 length equals 15 residues. Germline V CDR1 and CDR2: SGHKS, YYEKEE (reference sequence). V was cut by 3 bases and J by 4 bases, with 17 bases left in between. The CDR3 DNA reads TGTGCCAGCAGCTCGATGAAGGGGCCCCAGTACGAGCAGTACTTC. This gives the protein CASSSMKGPQYEQYF.

This clonotype was seen only a few times. The V call is TRBV6-5, the J call TRBJ1-5, with D unclear. The V gene's germline CDR1 is MNHEY and CDR2 SVGAGI. The CDR3 is made up of 16 amino acids. The germline V and J ends were trimmed by 5 bases and 1 base, with 15 bases remaining between them. Written as DNA, the CDR3 is TGTGCCAGCAGTGACTGGAGGTGGTTGAGCAATCAGCCCCAGCATTTT. Encoded protein: CASSDWRWLSNQPQHF.

The rearrangement links TRBV6-2 or TRBV6-3 to TRBJ2-5, with 7 positions matching TRBD2. Germline values: CDR1 MNHEY, CDR2 SVGEGT. This CDR3 has 16 residues. V dropped 4 bases and J dropped 1; count of bases not matched to a gene: 9. CDR3 coding DNA: TGTGCCAGCAGTTTAACCGACACGGGGGGCCAAGAGACCCAGTACTTC. It translates to CASSLTDTGGQETQYF.

This clonotype turned up a few times. The gene calls are TRBV7-9 and TRBJ2-5, with no clear D. CDR3 length: 12 amino acids. Germline V gene lookup returns CDR1 SEHNR and CDR2 FQNEAQ (reference sequence). V lost 8 bases to trimming and J lost 2 bases, with 9 bases between them. The CDR3 protein is CASGWIQETQYF. The CDR3 bases are TGTGCCAGCGGATGGATACAAGAGACCCAGTACTTC.

This clonotype was counted between two and nine times. V gene TRBV20-1 combines with J gene TRBJ2-1, with 9 bases fitting TRBD1. The CDR3 is made up of 14 amino acids. Germline loops: CDR1 DFQATT, CDR2 SNEGSKA (reference sequence). Trimming removed 6 bases from V and 4 bases from J; junction bases left unmatched: 7. The CDR3 spells CSANRQGGYNEQFF. CDR3 DNA sequence: TGCAGTGCAAACCGACAGGGGGGTTACAATGAGCAGTTCTTC.

This clonotype has at least ten counts. The V gene is TRBV20-1, the J gene TRBJ1-1; D ambiguous. The germline gives CDR1 DFQATT, CDR2 SNEGSKA (reference sequence). Trimming shortened V by 6 bases and J by 1 base, and 18 bases separated the two germline ends. The CDR3 loop spans 15 amino acids. CDR3 bases: TGCAGTGCCTCAGGAGGATGGTCCTGGAACACTGAAGCTTTCTTT. Its protein is CSASGGWSWNTEAFF.

V is TRBV5-1 and J is TRBJ2-7, with unresolved D. The CDR3 sequence is 16 residues long. Germline V gene lookup returns CDR1 SGHRS and CDR2 YFSETQ. The germline V and J ends were trimmed by 2 bases and 0 bases, with 15 bases remaining between them. Here the CDR3 reads CASSFSAALLSYEQYF. Here the CDR3 DNA reads TGCGCCAGCAGCTTTTCGGCCGCCCTTCTCTCCTACGAGCAGTACTTC.

The chain combines TRBV6-2 or TRBV6-3 with TRBJ2-7; maybe TRBD1 (5 bases). V was trimmed by 8 bases and J by 0 bases, leaving 8 bases between them. The CDR3 consists of 12 residues. CDR1 and CDR2 (germline): MNHEY, SVGEGT. The CDR3 loop is CASLGASYEQYF. In DNA, the CDR3 is TGTGCCAGCCTTGGGGCCTCCTACGAGCAGTACTTC.

This clonotype was seen a handful of times. The CDR3 DNA sequence: TGTGCCACCAGCAGAGAGTCTTCGGTGGCCGGGGAGACCCAGTACTTC. It yields the protein CATSRESSVAGETQYF. This rearrangement joins TRBV15 to TRBJ2-5; D unclear. V dropped 0 bases and J dropped 5 bases, with 16 bases sitting between them. The germline CDR1 and CDR2 sequences are LNHNV and YYDKDF (reference sequence). This CDR3 is built from 16 residues. The full variable domain, completed using reference TRBV15 and TRBJ2-5, is DAMVIQNPRYQVTQFGKPVTLSCSQTLNHNVMYWYQQKSSQAPKLLFHYYDKDFNNEADTPDNFQSRRPNTSFCFLDIRSPGLGDTAMYLCATSRESSVAGETQYFGPGTRLLVL.

The sample holds one count of this clonotype. The chain employs TRBV6-1 and TRBJ2-2; TRBD1 is a possible D gene (6 bases). The V gene lost 3 bases and the J gene lost 6 bases, with 20 bases spanning the gap. Germline loops: CDR1 MNHNS, CDR2 SASEGT. This CDR3 spans 17 amino acids. The CDR3 region is CASSDGTRDPEAGELFF. CDR3 DNA: TGTGCCAGCAGTGACGGGACAAGGGACCCCGAGGCCGGGGAGCTGTTTTTT.

The CDR3 reads CAISDRGGESSYEQYF. The CDR3 bases are TGTGCCATCAGTGATCGAGGGGGAGAGAGCTCCTACGAGCAGTACTTC. J is TRBJ2-7 and V is TRBV10-3; perhaps TRBD1 as D (6 bases). The germline CDR1 and CDR2 sequences are ENHRY and SYGVKD. Trimming took off 3 bases at V and 0 bases at J, with 15 bases between the two ends. CDR3 length equals 16 residues.

Only a few counts were recorded for this clonotype. This rearrangement joins TRBV7-6 to TRBJ2-2, with 9 nucleotides matching TRBD1. CDR1 and CDR2 (germline): SGHVS, FNYEAQ. The length of the CDR3 is 18 residues. Germline trimming cut 5 bases from V and 0 bases from J; bases unmatched to any gene: 10. CDR3 coding DNA: TGTGCCAGCAGCCGCTACTGGACAGGGGCTGCGAACACCGGGGAGCTGTTTTTT. Residues: CASSRYWTGAANTGELFF.

The chain combines TRBV6-1 with TRBJ2-3; the D is unclear. With 2 bases removed from V and 7 bases from J, the gap between germline ends came to 10 bases. CDR1 and CDR2 (germline): MNHNS, SASEGT. This CDR3 comprises 13 residues. As DNA, the CDR3 is TGTGCCAGCAGTGAATGGGTAGCCTATACGCAGTATTTT. Protein product: CASSEWVAYTQYF.

This clonotype was seen more than once but under ten times. The CDR3 DNA is TGCGCCAGCAGCTTGGGAACTAGTTCGGAGACCCAGTACTTC. Residues: CASSLGTSSETQYF. V usage is TRBV5-1 and J usage is TRBJ2-5, with TRBD2 as a possible D gene (5 bases). V shed 0 bases and J shed 5 bases, with 11 bases lying between them. The CDR3 consists of 14 residues. Germline assignment: CDR1 SGHRS and CDR2 YFSETQ.

The rearrangement joins TRBV7-2 to TRBJ1-1, with a tentative D call TRBD1 (6 bases). This CDR3 is built from 15 residues. Germline V gene sequence: CDR1 SGHTA, CDR2 FQGNSA. Trimming pared 0 bases from V and 5 bases from J, leaving 13 bases between. The CDR3 protein is CASSLANGGRTEAFF. The CDR3 DNA reads as TGTGCCAGCAGCTTAGCGAACGGGGGGCGGACTGAAGCTTTCTTT.

The chain is built from TRBV6-2 or TRBV6-3 and TRBJ2-7; D call uncertain. CDR1 and CDR2 (germline): MNHEY, SVGEGT. The CDR3 contains 13 residues. Trimming removed 2 bases at V and 3 bases at J, with 8 bases between. CDR3 bases: TGTGCCAGCAGTTACCGGCAGCTCTACGAGCAGTACTTC. Amino acid sequence: CASSYRQLYEQYF.

This chain connects TRBV12-3 or TRBV12-4 to TRBJ1-2; D unresolved. V shed 1 base and J shed 7 bases, with 13 bases lying between them. The CDR3 length is 14 residues. This CDR3 is CASSLVLTSGGYTF. CDR3 in DNA: TGTGCCAGCAGTTTAGTCCTTACAAGTGGTGGCTACACCTTC.

The V call is TRBV7-2, the J call TRBJ2-2, with TRBD1 matching 8 bases. Germline V gene sequence: CDR1 SGHTA, CDR2 FQGNSA. Losses at the gene ends were 4 bases for V and 8 bases for J; bases not matched to a gene: 6. The length of the CDR3 is 14 residues. The DNA for the CDR3 is TGTGCCAGCAGCTCAGACAGGGGATTGGGGGAGCTGTTTTTT. The encoded protein is CASSSDRGLGELFF.

The CDR3 DNA is TGTGCCAGCAGCCAAGATAGGGACTTGATCCAAGAGACCCAGTACTTC. It yields the protein CASSQDRDLIQETQYF. This chain joins TRBV3-1 and TRBJ2-5; a weak D match, TRBD2 (6 bases). The V gene lost 0 bases and the J gene lost 1 base, with 12 bases spanning the gap. The CDR3 spans 16 residues. CDR1 and CDR2 from the germline V gene are LGHDT and YNNKEL (reference sequence).

This CDR3 is CATTGTSTDTQYF. CDR3 nucleotide sequence: TGTGCCACCACAGGGACTAGCACAGATACGCAGTATTTT. The chain uses TRBV10-3 and TRBJ2-3, with D perhaps TRBD1 or TRBD2 (6 bases each). CDR1 is ENHRY, CDR2 SYGVKD, per germline. The CDR3 length is 13 residues. Deletions cut 10 bases from V and 0 bases from J, with 11 bases between.

This clonotype was counted between two and nine times. V gene TRBV4-3 combines with J gene TRBJ2-5; no definite D call. The CDR3 is 13 residues long. Trimming removed 1 base at V and 5 bases at J, with 8 bases between. Germline lookup yields CDR1 LGHNA and CDR2 YSLEER. In nucleotides, the CDR3 is TGCGCCAGCAGCCAAGGAGTTGGCGAGACCCAGTACTTC. Protein: CASSQGVGETQYF.

The V gene is TRBV2, the J gene TRBJ1-1; no clear D. The CDR3 extends over 13 amino acids. Germline V gene lookup returns CDR1 SNHLY and CDR2 FYNNEI. The V end lost 7 bases, the J end lost 0 bases, and 9 bases lay between the germline ends. The CDR3 DNA reads as TGTGCCAGCACCCCGTACATGAACACTGAAGCTTTCTTT. It encodes CASTPYMNTEAFF.

The gene calls are TRBV7-9 and TRBJ1-4; no clear D gene. Trimming removed 1 base at V and 6 bases at J, with 9 bases between. Per germline, CDR1 SEHNR and CDR2 FQNEAQ (reference sequence). This CDR3 has 14 amino acids. The CDR3 bases are TGTGCCAGCAGCTTAGGACATGGCGATGAAAAACTGTTTTTT. Residues: CASSLGHGDEKLFF.

This clonotype was seen only a few times. The CDR3 sequence: CASSGQGTGNGYTF. For the CDR3, the DNA is TGTGCCAGCAGTGGACAGGGAACGGGCAATGGCTACACCTTC. The chain employs TRBV12-3 or TRBV12-4 and TRBJ1-2, with 8 bases that match TRBD1. This CDR3 has 14 residues. J gave up 6 bases and V 5 bases, and 8 bases lay outside the gene matches.

This chain links TRBV24-1 with TRBJ2-6; D is ambiguous. Trimming left V 2 bases short and J 2 bases short, with 6 bases between. Germline lookup yields CDR1 KGHDR and CDR2 SFDVKD. The CDR3 runs to 15 residues. CDR3 in amino acids: CATSDSTPGANVLTF. CDR3 DNA sequence: TGTGCCACCAGTGATTCTACCCCTGGGGCCAACGTCCTGACTTTC.

This clonotype was counted a few times. The chain couples TRBV5-1 to TRBJ1-1; 9 bases line up with TRBD1. The CDR3 totals 16 residues. Germline values: CDR1 SGHRS, CDR2 YFSETQ. After removal of 4 bases from V and 7 bases from J, the junction contained 14 bases not matched to a gene. The CDR3 coding sequence is TGCGCCAGCAGCCCCACCCCGGGACAGGGCGGGAGTGAAGCTTTCTTT. Its translation is CASSPTPGQGGSEAFF. The whole variable domain, filled in from reference TRBV5-1 and TRBJ1-1, reads KAGVTQTPRYLIKTRGQQVTLSCSPISGHRSVSWYQQTPGQGLQFLFEYFSETQRNKGNFPGRFSGRQFSNSRSEMNVSTLELGDSALYLCASSPTPGQGGSEAFFGQGTRLTVV.